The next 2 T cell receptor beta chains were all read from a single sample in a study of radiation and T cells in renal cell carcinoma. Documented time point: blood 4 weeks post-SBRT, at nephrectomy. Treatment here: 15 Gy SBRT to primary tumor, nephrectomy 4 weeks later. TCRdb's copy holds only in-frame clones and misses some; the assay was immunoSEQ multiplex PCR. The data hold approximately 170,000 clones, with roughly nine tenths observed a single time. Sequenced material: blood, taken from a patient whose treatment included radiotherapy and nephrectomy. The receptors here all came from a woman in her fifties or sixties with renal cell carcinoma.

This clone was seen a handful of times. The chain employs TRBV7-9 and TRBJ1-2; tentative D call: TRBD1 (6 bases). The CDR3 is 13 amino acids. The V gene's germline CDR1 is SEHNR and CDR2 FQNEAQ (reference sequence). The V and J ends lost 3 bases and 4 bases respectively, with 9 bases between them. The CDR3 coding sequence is TGTGCCAGCAGCTTGGGACATATCTATGGCTACACCTTC. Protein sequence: CASSLGHIYGYTF. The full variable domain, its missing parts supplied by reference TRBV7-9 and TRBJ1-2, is DTGVSQNPRHKITKRGQNVTFRCDPISEHNRLYWYRQTLGQGPEFLTYFQNEAQLEKSRLLSDRFSAERPKGSFSTLEIQRTEQGDSAMYLCASSLGHIYGYTFGSGTRLTVV.

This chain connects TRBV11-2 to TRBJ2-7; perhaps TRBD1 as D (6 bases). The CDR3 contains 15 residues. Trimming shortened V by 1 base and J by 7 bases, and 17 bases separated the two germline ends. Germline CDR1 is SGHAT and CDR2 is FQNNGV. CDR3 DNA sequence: TGTGCCAGCAGCTTAGGGGGACACCCTGCTCGGGAGCAGTACTTC. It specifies CASSLGGHPAREQYF.